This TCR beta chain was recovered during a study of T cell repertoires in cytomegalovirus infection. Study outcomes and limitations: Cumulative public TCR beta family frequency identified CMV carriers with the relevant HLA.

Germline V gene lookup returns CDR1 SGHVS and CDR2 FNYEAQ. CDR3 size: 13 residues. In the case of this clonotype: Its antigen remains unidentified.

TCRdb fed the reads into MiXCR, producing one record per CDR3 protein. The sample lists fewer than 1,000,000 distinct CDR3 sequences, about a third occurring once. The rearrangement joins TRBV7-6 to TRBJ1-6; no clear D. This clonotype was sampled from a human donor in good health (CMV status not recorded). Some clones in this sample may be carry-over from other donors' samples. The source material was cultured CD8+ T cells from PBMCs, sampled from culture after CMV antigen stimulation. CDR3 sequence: CVTLSSYNSPLHF. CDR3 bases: TGTGTCACACTTTCGAGCTATAATTCACCCCTCCACTTT.